This TCR beta chain was observed in a study of blood T cell repertoires in COVID-19. V lost 3 bases and J lost 4; bases outside the gene matches: 10. The CDR3 extends over 17 amino acids. The germline V gene has CDR1 SGDLS and CDR2 YYNGEE. Clones were read by immunoSEQ multiplex PCR, and TCRdb kept only the in-frame ones, dropping some. The sample includes 95,000 or so clones, about four fifths of them seen just once. This clone is a singleton in its sample. This sequence was found in a man aged 80 or over with COVID-19, enrolled during active disease. V is TRBV9 and J is TRBJ2-3; 11 nucleotides agree with TRBD2. The sample was peripheral blood. CDR3 sequence (DNA): TGTGCCAGCAGCGCCCGCCGGCTAGCGGGGGGACCAGATACGCAGTATTTT. Its translation is CASSARRLAGGPDTQYF.